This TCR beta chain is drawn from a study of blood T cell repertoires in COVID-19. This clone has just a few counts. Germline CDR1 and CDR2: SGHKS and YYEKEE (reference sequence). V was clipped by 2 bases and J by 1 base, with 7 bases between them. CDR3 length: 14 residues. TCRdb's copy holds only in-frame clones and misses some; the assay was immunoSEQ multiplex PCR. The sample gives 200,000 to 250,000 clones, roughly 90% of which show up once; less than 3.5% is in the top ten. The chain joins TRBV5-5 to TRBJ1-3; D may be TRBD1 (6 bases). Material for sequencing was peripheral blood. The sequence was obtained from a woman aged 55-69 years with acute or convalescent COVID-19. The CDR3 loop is CASSFTGSGNTIYF. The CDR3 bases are TGTGCCAGCAGCTTCACAGGGTCTGGAAACACCATATATTTT.